Sequencing of this T cell receptor (beta chain) was carried out in a study of T cells after posttransplantation cyclophosphamide. The table came from immunoSEQ multiplex PCR; TCRdb's copy has only in-frame clones and leaves some out. The data show about 39,000 clones, with none appearing a single time. With 0 bases removed from V and 4 bases from J, the gap between germline ends came to 3 bases. The CDR3 is 12 residues long. From germline, CDR1 is SGHAT and CDR2 FQDESV (reference sequence). The related graft donor's blood sample was taken on the day of bone marrow donation. This clone was seen ten or more times. The same CDR3 is also encoded by other DNA sequences in this sample.

The chain uses TRBV11-1 and TRBJ2-5, with D hard to call. The clonotype comes from a woman in her 50s in good health and a related stem cell transplant donor. Sequencing was carried out using PBMCs. The CDR3 protein is CASSLARETQYF. CDR3 DNA sequence: TGTGCCAGCAGCTTAGCTCGAGAGACCCAGTACTTC.